Reported below is one T cell receptor (beta chain). As yet, its antigen is unknown. The record originates from a study of cytomegalovirus exposure and HLA in healthy donors. Study-level results: Analyses of presence/absence relied on an assumption of roughly uniform sequencing depth across donors.

PCR employed 60 Vbeta and 13 Jbeta primers. Some clones are missing from TCRdb's copy, which holds only in-frame ones; the method was immunoSEQ multiplex PCR. The repertoire holds around 100,000 clones, 60% to 80% seen once, with 8.5% to 10% in the top ten. The sample comprised PBMCs. The sequence was collected from a male donor in good health and CMV-seropositive.

The DNA of the CDR3 is TGTGCCAGCAGGGCGGACAGGGGCCACGAGCAGTACTTC. Encoded protein: CASRADRGHEQYF. The chain links TRBV6-1 to TRBJ2-5; 9 bases map to TRBD1. The J call is doubtful: the DNA matches TRBJ2-7 better. From germline, CDR1 is MNHNS and CDR2 SASEGT. This CDR3 contains 13 residues.